This T cell receptor (beta chain) stems from a study of blood T cells in healthy people across ages. CDR3 length equals 15 residues. Germline V gives CDR1 LGHNA, CDR2 YSLEER. Trimming took 0 bases from V and 3 from J, leaving 12 bases between them. Every sample had a minimum of 6.5 million PBMCs isolated. A second PCR of 7 to 11 cycles used a sample-barcoded 5' primer and a J-beta primer mix. One entry per CDR3 protein, called by TCRdb with MiXCR from the 5' RACE reads. The sample includes roughly 2 million distinct CDR3 sequences, about 50% of them seen just once. The sequence was obtained from a woman aged 35 to 49 in good health. The sample comprised blood. The genes are TRBV4-3 and TRBJ2-7; a possible D gene is TRBD2 (5 bases). The CDR3 sequence is CASSQEATDYYEQYF. In nucleotides, the CDR3 is TGCGCCAGCAGCCAAGAGGCAACAGACTACTACGAGCAGTACTTC.